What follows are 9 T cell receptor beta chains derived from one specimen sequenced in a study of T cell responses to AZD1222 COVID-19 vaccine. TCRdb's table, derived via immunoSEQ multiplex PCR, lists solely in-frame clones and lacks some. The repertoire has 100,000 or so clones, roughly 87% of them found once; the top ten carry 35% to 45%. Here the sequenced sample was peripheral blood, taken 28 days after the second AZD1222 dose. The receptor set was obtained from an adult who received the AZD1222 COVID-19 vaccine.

In DNA, the CDR3 is TGTGCCAGCAGTTACTCGAGGGGTTACAATGAGCAGTTCTTC. Translation gives CASSYSRGYNEQFF. The chain is built from TRBV6-5 and TRBJ2-1, with D possibly being TRBD1 or TRBD2 (5 bases each). In germline, CDR1 is MNHEY, CDR2 SVGAGI. This CDR3 has 14 amino acids. Trimming shortened V by 0 bases and J by 4 bases, and 7 bases separated the two germline ends.

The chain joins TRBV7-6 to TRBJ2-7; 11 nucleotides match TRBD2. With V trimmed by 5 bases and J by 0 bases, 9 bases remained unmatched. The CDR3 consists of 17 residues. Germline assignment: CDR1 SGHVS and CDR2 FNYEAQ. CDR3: CASSQASSGRHSYEQYF. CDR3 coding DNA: TGTGCCAGCAGCCAAGCGTCTAGCGGGAGGCACTCCTACGAGCAGTACTTC.

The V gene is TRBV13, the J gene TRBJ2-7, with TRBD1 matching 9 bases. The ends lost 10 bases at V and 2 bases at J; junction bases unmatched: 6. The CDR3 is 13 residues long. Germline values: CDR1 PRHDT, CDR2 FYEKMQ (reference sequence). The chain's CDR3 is CATNRQGAYEQYF. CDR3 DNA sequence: TGTGCCACCAACCGACAGGGGGCCTACGAGCAGTACTTC.

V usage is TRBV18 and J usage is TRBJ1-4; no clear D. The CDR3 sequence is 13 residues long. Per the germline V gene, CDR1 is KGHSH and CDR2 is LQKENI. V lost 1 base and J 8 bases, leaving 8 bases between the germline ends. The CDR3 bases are TGTGCCAGCTCACCACAGCAGGAGGAAAAACTGTTTTTT. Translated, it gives CASSPQQEEKLFF. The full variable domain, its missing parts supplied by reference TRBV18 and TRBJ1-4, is NAGVMQNPRHLVRRRGQEARLRCSPMKGHSHVYWYRQLPEEGLKFMVYLQKENIIDESGMPKERFSAEFPKEGPSILRIQQVVRGDSAAYFCASSPQQEEKLFFGSGTQLSVL.

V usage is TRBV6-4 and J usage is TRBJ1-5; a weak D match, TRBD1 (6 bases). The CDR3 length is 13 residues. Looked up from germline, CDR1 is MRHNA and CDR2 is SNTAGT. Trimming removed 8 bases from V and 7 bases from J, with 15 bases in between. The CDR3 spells CASSPGDGQPQHF. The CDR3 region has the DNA TGTGCCAGCTCCCCAGGGGACGGGCAGCCCCAGCATTTT.

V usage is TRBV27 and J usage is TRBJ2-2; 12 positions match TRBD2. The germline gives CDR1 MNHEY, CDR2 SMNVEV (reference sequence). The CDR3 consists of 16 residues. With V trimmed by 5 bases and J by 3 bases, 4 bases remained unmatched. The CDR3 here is CASSLAGGIYTGELFF. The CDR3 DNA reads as TGTGCCAGCAGTCTAGCGGGAGGGATTTACACCGGGGAGCTGTTTTTT.

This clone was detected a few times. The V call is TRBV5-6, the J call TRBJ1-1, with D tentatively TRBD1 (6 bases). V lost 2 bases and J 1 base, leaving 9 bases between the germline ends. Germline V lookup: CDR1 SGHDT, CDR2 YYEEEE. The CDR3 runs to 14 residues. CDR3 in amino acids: CASSFGTTNTEAFF. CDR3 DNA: TGTGCCAGCAGCTTCGGGACAACGAACACTGAAGCTTTCTTT.

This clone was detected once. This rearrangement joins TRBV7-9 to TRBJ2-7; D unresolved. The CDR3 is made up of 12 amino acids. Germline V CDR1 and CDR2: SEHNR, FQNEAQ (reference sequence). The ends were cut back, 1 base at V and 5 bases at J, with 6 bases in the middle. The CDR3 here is CASSLGANEQYF. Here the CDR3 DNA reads TGTGCCAGCAGCTTAGGGGCCAACGAGCAGTACTTC.

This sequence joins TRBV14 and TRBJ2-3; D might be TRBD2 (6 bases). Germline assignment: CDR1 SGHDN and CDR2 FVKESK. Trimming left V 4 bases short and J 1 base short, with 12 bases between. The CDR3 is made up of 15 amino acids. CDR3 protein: CASSLGGRGTDTQYF. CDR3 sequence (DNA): TGTGCCAGCAGCCTAGGAGGGCGCGGCACAGATACGCAGTATTTT.